This entry lists 13 T cell receptor beta chains sequenced from one sample in a study of early T cells in non-severe SARS-CoV-2 infection. TCRdb re-derived calls from the 5' RACE reads in MiXCR, one entry per CDR3 protein. The repertoire has roughly 100,000 distinct CDR3 sequences, about 12% of them found once; the top ten carry 6% to 7.5%. Sequences were obtained from whole blood. The receptors originated from an adult who was a healthcare worker with PCR-confirmed SARS-CoV-2 infection or an uninfected control (not recorded which).

This chain joins TRBV7-9 and TRBJ2-7, with 10 bases aligning to TRBD1. Germline trimming cut 5 bases from V and 6 bases from J; bases unmatched to any gene: 7. CDR1 is SEHNR, CDR2 FQNEAQ, per germline (reference sequence). CDR3 length: 14 residues. CDR3 nucleotides: TGTGCCAGCAGCCGCCGGGACAGGGGTTCCGAGCAGTACTTC. Translated, it gives CASSRRDRGSEQYF.

The genes are TRBV10-3 and TRBJ1-5, with D tentatively TRBD1 (5 bases). CDR3 size: 10 residues. The germline gives CDR1 ENHRY, CDR2 SYGVKD. V was shortened by 8 bases and J by 7 bases, with 6 bases between the two germline ends. This CDR3 reads CAIGTQPQHF. In nucleotides, the CDR3 is TGTGCCATCGGGACGCAGCCCCAGCATTTT.

Many counts were recorded for this clonotype. V gene TRBV12-3 or TRBV12-4 combines with J gene TRBJ1-1; D is undetermined. The V and J ends lost 4 bases and 3 bases respectively, with 12 bases between them. This CDR3 is built from 14 residues. The CDR3 DNA reads as TGTGCCAGCAGTTCTCGACCCTTGGACACTGAAGCTTTCTTT. Translating gives CASSSRPLDTEAFF.

This clonotype was recorded many times. This sequence joins TRBV5-1 and TRBJ2-7, with D perhaps given as TRBD1 or TRBD2 (5 bases each). CDR3 length: 14 amino acids. The germline V gene has CDR1 SGHRS and CDR2 YFSETQ. The V end was cut by 0 bases, the J end by 5 bases, with 12 bases between. The CDR3 DNA sequence: TGCGCCAGCAGCTTGGATCAGGGAGTCCACGAGCAGTACTTC. The encoded protein is CASSLDQGVHEQYF. The whole variable domain, filled in from reference TRBV5-1 and TRBJ2-7, reads KAGVTQTPRYLIKTRGQQVTLSCSPISGHRSVSWYQQTPGQGLQFLFEYFSETQRNKGNFPGRFSGRQFSNSRSEMNVSTLELGDSALYLCASSLDQGVHEQYFGPGTRLTVT.

This clonotype was seen only a few times. The chain uses TRBV12-3 or TRBV12-4 and TRBJ1-1; 11 nucleotides match TRBD1. V shed 5 bases and J 4 bases; nucleotides not matched to a gene: 6. The CDR3 covers 15 residues. The CDR3 DNA reads TGTGCCAGCAGTCTCGCCGGGACAGGGGGCACTGAAGCTTTCTTT. Its translation: CASSLAGTGGTEAFF.

This clonotype has more than one count but fewer than ten. The J gene is TRBJ2-7, the V gene TRBV9; 11 nucleotides agree with TRBD2. This CDR3 has 15 residues. V trimming: 4 bases; J trimming: 5 bases; junction bases outside the gene matches: 8. Looked up from germline, CDR1 is SGDLS and CDR2 is YYNGEE. The CDR3 DNA is TGTGCCAGCAGCCCTACTAGCGGGAGTTTCGACGAGCAGTACTTC. It encodes CASSPTSGSFDEQYF.

The chain carries TRBV29-1 and TRBJ2-1; D is uncertain. Trimming removed 5 bases at V and 6 bases at J, with 5 bases between. CDR3 length: 10 residues. Germline CDR1 SQVTM, CDR2 ANQGSEA. For the CDR3, the DNA is TGCAGCGTTTGGAGCAATGAGCAGTTCTTC. Translation: CSVWSNEQFF.

V gene TRBV20-1 combines with J gene TRBJ2-1; 14 bases are shared with TRBD2. The CDR3 is 18 amino acids. J gave up 0 bases and V 1 base, and 5 bases lay outside the gene matches. Germline V gene lookup returns CDR1 DFQATT and CDR2 SNEGSKA (reference sequence). As DNA, the CDR3 is TGCAGTGCTAGAGGAGGACTAGCGGGGGGTTTCTCCTACAATGAGCAGTTCTTC. Protein sequence: CSARGGLAGGFSYNEQFF.

This clonotype was seen at least ten times. V gene TRBV10-2 combines with J gene TRBJ1-1; the D is unclear. Per germline, CDR1 WSHSY and CDR2 SAAADI. Trimming took off 8 bases at V and 0 bases at J, with 7 bases between the two ends. The CDR3 totals 12 residues. The CDR3 loop is CASGYMNTEAFF. CDR3 sequence (DNA): TGCGCCAGCGGGTACATGAACACTGAAGCTTTCTTT.

The table lists this clonotype with a few counts. The CDR3, as DNA: TGTGCCAGTAGTATCGGCCTTCCAAGAAATCAGCCCCAGCATTTT. Its translation is CASSIGLPRNQPQHF. The V and J genes are TRBV19 and TRBJ1-5, with D unresolved. Germline assignment: CDR1 LNHDA and CDR2 SQIVND (reference sequence). CDR3 length: 15 residues. Between the trimmed V and J ends, which lost 3 bases and 4 bases, there was a span of 13 bases. Full variable domain (remainder filled in from reference TRBV19 and TRBJ1-5): DGGITQSPKYLFRKEGQNVTLSCEQNLNHDAMYWYRQDPGQGLRLIYYSQIVNDFQKGDIAEGYSVSREKKESFPLTVTSAQKNPTAFYLCASSIGLPRNQPQHFGDGTRLSIL.

This clonotype was seen more than once but under ten times. The chain combines TRBV4-1 with TRBJ1-2; TRBD1 might be the D (6 bases). This CDR3 has 13 residues. CDR1 is MGHRA, CDR2 YSYEKL, per germline. The V gene lost 1 base and the J gene lost 8 bases, with 11 bases spanning the gap. The DNA of the CDR3 is TGCGCCAGCAGCCAAGGTCAGGGGTTAGGCTACACCTTC. Translation: CASSQGQGLGYTF.

This clonotype was counted only a few times. The V and J genes are TRBV6-1 and TRBJ2-7; maybe TRBD2 (6 bases). The CDR3 length is 13 residues. The germline V gene encodes CDR1 MNHNS and CDR2 SASEGT. Between the trimmed V and J ends, which lost 0 bases and 6 bases, there was a span of 9 bases. CDR3 sequence: CASSEAGGPEQYF. The DNA of the CDR3 is TGTGCCAGCAGTGAAGCGGGGGGACCCGAGCAGTACTTC.

The rearrangement uses TRBV4-1 and TRBJ2-7; tentatively, D is TRBD2 (5 bases). V was shortened by 8 bases and J by 3 bases, with 8 bases between the two germline ends. The CDR3 runs to 11 residues. CDR1 is MGHRA and CDR2 is YSYEKL in the germline V gene. In DNA, the CDR3 is TGCGCCAGCGGGAGAGGCTACGAGCAGTACTTC. This codes for CASGRGYEQYF.